These 22 T cell receptor beta chains originate from one sample sequenced in a study of blood T cell repertoires in COVID-19. Here immunoSEQ multiplex PCR was the method, and the copy in TCRdb shows in-frame clones only, minus some. This sample has about 110,000 clones; around 83% occur once, and the top ten carry approximately 1.5%. Sequencing used peripheral blood. Every receptor here comes from a man between 35 and 55 years old with acute or convalescent COVID-19.

J is TRBJ1-5 and V is TRBV27; D is possibly TRBD1 (6 bases). V was shortened by 2 bases and J by 2 bases, with 16 bases between the two germline ends. This CDR3 spans 17 amino acids. Germline V gives CDR1 MNHEY, CDR2 SMNVEV (reference sequence). The CDR3 reads CASSLGPFSGGNQPQHF. The CDR3 DNA is TGTGCCAGCAGTTTAGGTCCTTTCTCAGGGGGCAATCAGCCCCAGCATTTT.

Only one count was recorded for this clone. The chain couples TRBV10-1 to TRBJ1-1, with D possibly matching TRBD1 (5 bases). Germline V gene lookup returns CDR1 WNHNN and CDR2 SYGVQD (reference sequence). This CDR3 has 14 amino acids. Trimming removed 5 bases from V and 3 bases from J, with 13 bases in between. CDR3 loop: CASSKEGRDTEAFF. CDR3 DNA sequence: TGCGCCAGCAGTAAGGAGGGCAGGGACACTGAAGCTTTCTTT.

The chain links TRBV11-2 to TRBJ2-3; 7 bases align to TRBD2. CDR3 length: 15 residues. From germline, CDR1 is SGHAT and CDR2 FQNNGV. V lost 5 bases to trimming and J lost 3 bases; unmatched junction nucleotides: 8. CDR3: CASSGGRTVTDTQYF. CDR3 in DNA: TGTGCCAGCAGCGGCGGGAGAACGGTAACAGATACGCAGTATTTT.

The chain is built from TRBV2 and TRBJ1-6; 7 bases align to TRBD1. With 10 bases clipped from V and 0 bases from J, the junction kept 6 bases outside the gene matches. The CDR3 is 15 amino acids. The germline CDR1 and CDR2 sequences are SNHLY and FYNNEI. The CDR3 loop is CANDRARSYNSPLHF. Written as DNA, the CDR3 is TGTGCCAACGACAGGGCCCGCTCCTATAATTCACCCCTCCACTTT.

V is TRBV7-3 and J is TRBJ2-1; D may be TRBD2 (6 bases). Trimming removed 3 bases from V and 1 base from J, with 10 bases in between. The CDR3 sequence is 15 residues long. Germline V gene lookup returns CDR1 SGHTA and CDR2 FQGTGA. CDR3 DNA sequence: TGTGCCAGCAGCTTGACTAGTCGGTCCTACAATGAGCAGTTCTTC. Amino acids: CASSLTSRSYNEQFF.

The V gene is TRBV5-5, the J gene TRBJ2-1, with D possibly TRBD2 on 5 matching bases. This CDR3 is 15 amino acids long. The germline V gene has CDR1 SGHKS and CDR2 YYEKEE (reference sequence). V lost 4 bases to trimming and J lost 7 bases, with 18 bases between them. Here the CDR3 DNA reads TGTGCCAGCAGCACAAGGACTGGGCTCTGGAATGAGCAGTTCTTC. Protein: CASSTRTGLWNEQFF.

This clone was seen only once. This chain links TRBV6-5 with TRBJ1-5, with D possibly TRBD1 on 5 matching bases. The CDR3 is 14 amino acids. Germline CDR1 and CDR2: MNHEY and SVGAGI. Trimming stripped 4 bases from V and 0 bases from J, with 7 bases between. CDR3 residues: CASSLQASNQPQHF. The CDR3 bases are TGTGCCAGCAGTTTACAGGCTAGCAATCAGCCCCAGCATTTT.

This chain links TRBV5-1 with TRBJ2-1; 14 bases map to TRBD2. The germline V gene encodes CDR1 SGHRS and CDR2 YFSETQ. V lost 4 bases, J lost 7 bases, and 7 bases stayed unmatched. There are 16 residues in the CDR3. Here the CDR3 reads CASSHQRTSGGNEQFF. Here the CDR3 DNA reads TGCGCCAGCAGCCACCAACGGACTAGCGGGGGGAATGAGCAGTTCTTC.

This chain connects TRBV15 to TRBJ1-5; D uncertain. The CDR3 covers 16 residues. The V and J ends lost 0 bases and 0 bases respectively, with 9 bases between them. Germline lookup yields CDR1 LNHNV and CDR2 YYDKDF (reference sequence). The CDR3 DNA sequence: TGTGCCACCAGCAGAGACACAGCTTATAGCAATCAGCCCCAGCATTTT. It is translated as CATSRDTAYSNQPQHF.

This clone has a count of ten or more. The V call is TRBV10-3, the J call TRBJ2-1; TRBD2 is a possible D gene (5 bases). CDR1 and CDR2 (germline): ENHRY, SYGVKD. Between the trimmed V and J ends, which lost 7 bases and 1 base, there was a span of 14 bases. There are 15 residues in the CDR3. CDR3 sequence: CAITSSGGSYNEQFF. The CDR3 DNA follows: TGTGCCATCACCTCCTCGGGCGGGTCCTACAATGAGCAGTTCTTC.

The rearrangement links TRBV15 to TRBJ2-5; D may be TRBD1 (5 bases). V lost 0 bases, J lost 1 base, and 6 bases lay in between. Germline V gene lookup returns CDR1 LNHNV and CDR2 YYDKDF (reference sequence). The CDR3 spans 14 residues. The CDR3 here is CATSRDRAQETQYF. In DNA form, the CDR3 reads TGTGCCACCAGCAGAGACAGGGCCCAAGAGACCCAGTACTTC.

The V and J genes are TRBV7-6 and TRBJ2-1, with D possibly being TRBD2 (6 bases). V was clipped by 5 bases and J by 9 bases, with 26 bases between them. This CDR3 is 17 amino acids long. Germline V gene data show CDR1 as SGHVS and CDR2 as FNYEAQ. Written as DNA, the CDR3 is TGTGCCAGCAGCCCCTCCCCCTCTGGGGGGAGTAGAGGTGAGCAGTTCTTC. Translation: CASSPSPSGGSRGEQFF.

V gene TRBV11-2 combines with J gene TRBJ2-2; TRBD2 matches at 8 bases. Germline values: CDR1 SGHAT, CDR2 FQNNGV. The J segment lost 2 bases and the V segment lost 5 bases, leaving 4 bases of the junction unmatched. This CDR3 region has 15 residues. CDR3 DNA sequence: TGTGCCAGCAGCAAGGGACTAGGTAACACCGGGGAGCTGTTTTTT. It specifies CASSKGLGNTGELFF.

This clone was observed once. The rearrangement uses TRBV4-1 and TRBJ2-3, with 7 nucleotides matching TRBD2. With V trimmed by 2 bases and J by 4 bases, 6 bases remained unmatched. The V gene's germline CDR1 is MGHRA and CDR2 YSYEKL. This CDR3 is 15 amino acids long. The CDR3 spells CASSQRTRSADTQYF. The CDR3 DNA reads as TGCGCCAGCAGCCAACGGACTAGGTCGGCAGATACGCAGTATTTT.

This clone has just one count. CDR3 sequence: CASSQVLTSRQFF. Here the CDR3 DNA reads TGTGCCAGCAGCCAAGTCCTGACTAGCCGTCAGTTCTTC. The chain has TRBV3-1 (or the pseudogene TRBV3-2) and TRBJ2-1; 7 bases fit TRBD2. Trimming took 1 base from V and 13 from J; bases not matched to a gene: 7. Germline V gene lookup returns CDR1 LGHDT and CDR2 YNNKEL (reference sequence). The CDR3 totals 13 residues.

This clone was recorded a few times. The chain uses TRBV29-1 and TRBJ2-3; the D is unclear. The length of the CDR3 is 15 residues. The V end was cut by 3 bases, the J end by 0 bases, with 13 bases between. Germline loops: CDR1 SQVTM, CDR2 ANQGSEA. The CDR3 bases are TGCAGCGTTGAGGAGTTCTCAACTAGCACAGATACGCAGTATTTT. Residues: CSVEEFSTSTDTQYF.

This rearrangement joins TRBV12-5 to TRBJ1-3, with 7 bases lining up with TRBD1. Per the germline V gene, CDR1 is LGHNT and CDR2 is FRNRAP. The CDR3 extends over 14 amino acids. The ends lost 5 bases at V and 2 bases at J; junction bases unmatched: 3. CDR3 in amino acids: CASGKTGAGNTIYF. For the CDR3, the DNA is TGTGCTAGTGGTAAAACAGGGGCTGGAAACACCATATATTTT.

This clone was counted once. The chain recombines TRBV29-1 with TRBJ1-2, with 9 bases identical to TRBD1. The CDR3 length is 13 residues. V lost 8 bases and J lost 5; bases outside the gene matches: 9. Germline V CDR1 and CDR2: SQVTM, ANQGSEA. This CDR3 is CSTLTGGGYGYTF. Written as DNA, the CDR3 is TGCAGCACCTTAACAGGGGGCGGTTATGGCTACACCTTC.

The chain joins TRBV25-1 to TRBJ1-2; 7 bases are shared with TRBD1. The CDR3 has 13 amino acids. With V trimmed by 4 bases and J by 2 bases, 1 base remained unmatched. The germline CDR1 and CDR2 sequences are MGHDK and SYGVNS. Here the CDR3 reads CASSGDRNYGYTF. The CDR3 DNA is TGTGCCAGCAGTGGGGACAGAAACTATGGCTACACCTTC.

The genes are TRBV5-1 and TRBJ2-7, with D possibly matching TRBD2 (5 bases). V dropped 0 bases and J dropped 4 bases, with 8 bases sitting between them. Germline V gene sequence: CDR1 SGHRS, CDR2 YFSETQ. This CDR3 spans 13 amino acids. CDR3 amino acids: CASSLASGYEQYF. The CDR3 DNA reads TGCGCCAGCAGCTTGGCCAGCGGATACGAGCAGTACTTC.

This rearrangement joins TRBV28 to TRBJ1-1; perhaps TRBD1 as D (5 bases). The CDR3 runs 14 residues. Between the trimmed V and J ends, which lost 1 base and 4 bases, there was a span of 10 bases. CDR1 and CDR2 from the germline V gene are MDHEN and SYDVKM. CDR3: CASSLFLQGTEAFF. CDR3 sequence (DNA): TGTGCCAGCAGTTTATTCTTGCAGGGCACTGAAGCTTTCTTT.

This clone was found once. This chain joins TRBV7-2 and TRBJ1-2; D gene uncertain. The CDR3 consists of 16 residues. The V end was cut by 3 bases, the J end by 0 bases, with 14 bases between. Germline CDR1 is SGHTA and CDR2 is FQGNSA. Written as DNA, the CDR3 is TGTGCCAGCAGCTTTTTCGGAGGCAGCCCTAACTATGGCTACACCTTC. It specifies CASSFFGGSPNYGYTF.